This is a list of T cell receptor beta chains from one sample in a study of beta chain features in type 1 diabetes. This table comes from immunoSEQ multiplex PCR, and its TCRdb copy is limited to in-frame clones, with some not included. This repertoire shows under 550,000 clones, over 9.5% found once; its top ten account for more than 0.045%. The sample comprised naive CD4+ T cells from blood. These receptor sequences come from a woman aged 18-35 years in good health. The CDR3 runs from the conserved cysteine through the conserved F or W. D genes are given only for firm matches. Part of the rows lack a size; the others show once, few, many or a class for expanded clones.

TRBJ1-1,TRBV21-1,few,-,CASPGERGLAEAFF,TGTGCCAGCCCAGGGGAGCGTGGGCTGGCTGAAGCTTTCTTT
TRBJ1-6,TRBV12-5,few,-,CASGLTPGF,TGTGCTAGTGGTTTGACACCAGGATTT
TRBJ2-6,TRBV9,once,-,CASSPYSSGANVLTF,TGTGCCAGCAGCCCGTACAGCTCTGGGGCCAACGTCCTGACTTTC
TRBJ2-7,TRBV10-3,few,-,CAISESINRRDEQYF,TGTGCCATCAGTGAATCTATAAACAGGAGAGACGAGCAGTACTTC
TRBJ2-1,TRBV5-1,few,-,CASSSGGPVDEQFF,TGCGCCAGCAGCTCCGGGGGGCCAGTGGATGAGCAGTTCTTC
TRBJ2-1,TRBV30,-,TRBD2,CAWSVAGVNEFF,TGTGCCTGGAGTGTGGCGGGAGTTAATGAGTTCTTC
TRBJ1-5,TRBV7-8,few,-,CASSLEQVVNQPQHF,TGTGCCAGCAGCTTAGAACAGGTAGTCAATCAGCCCCAGCATTTT
TRBJ1-2,TRBV23-1,few,-,CASPKSRGSNYGYTF,TGCGCCAGCCCCAAATCACGTGGCAGTAACTATGGCTACACCTTC
TRBJ2-5,TRBV6-1,-,-,CATDRAGEKTQYF,TGTGCCACCGACAGGGCGGGGGAGAAGACCCAGTACTTC
TRBJ1-5,TRBV30,-,-,CAWSVQISNQPQHF,TGTGCCTGGAGTGTACAGATTAGCAATCAGCCCCAGCATTTT
TRBJ1-6,TRBV4-1,few,-,CASSQGPSQNSPLHF,TGCGCCAGCAGCCAAGGCCCTTCTCAGAATTCACCCCTCCACTTT
TRBJ2-7,TRBV4-3,-,TRBD1,CASSQPGTGLSEQYF,TGCGCCAGCAGCCAGCCCGGGACAGGGCTAAGCGAGCAGTACTTC
TRBJ1-4,TRBV30,few,TRBD1,CAWDRGEEKLFF,TGTGCCTGGGACAGGGGAGAGGAAAAACTGTTTTTT
TRBJ2-5,TRBV7-2,-,-,CASSLEGRFQETQYF,TGTGCCAGCAGCTTAGAGGGGAGATTCCAAGAGACCCAGTACTTC
TRBJ2-1,TRBV7-2,-,-,CASSPRNEQFF,TGTGCCAGCAGCCCACGCAATGAGCAGTTCTTC
TRBJ2-3,TRBV6-5,few,-,CASSWEGTDTQYF,TGTGCCAGCAGTTGGGAGGGCACAGATACGCAGTATTTT
TRBJ2-1,TRBV4-3,-,-,CASSQGGVSSYNEQFF,TGCGCCAGCAGCCAAGGAGGGGTCAGCTCCTACAATGAGCAGTTCTTC
TRBJ1-2,TRBV28,-,TRBD1,CASSRQGPYGYTF,TGTGCCAGCAGTAGACAGGGTCCCTATGGCTACACCTTC
TRBJ2-1,TRBV19,few,TRBD2,CASSISPGRGEQFF,TGTGCCAGTAGTATATCCCCTGGGAGGGGTGAGCAGTTCTTC
TRBJ2-7,TRBV7-9,few,-,CASSSQGVGEQYF,TGTGCCAGCAGCTCGCAGGGAGTTGGCGAGCAGTACTTC
TRBJ1-3,TRBV29-1,-,-,CSVVSGKAGNTIYF,TGCAGCGTTGTCTCGGGGAAGGCTGGAAACACCATATATTTT
TRBJ1-1,TRBV4-3,-,-,CASSQRYQNTEAFF,TGCGCCAGCAGCCAAAGATACCAGAACACTGAAGCTTTCTTT
TRBJ2-1,TRBV4-3,few,-,CASSQEIPGRVRNEQFF,TGCGCCAGCAGCCAAGAGATTCCCGGACGAGTACGCAATGAGCAGTTCTTC
TRBJ2-3,TRBV7-2,-,TRBD2,CASSLIPPRGGADTQYF,TGTGCCAGCAGCTTAATTCCCCCGCGGGGGGGTGCAGATACGCAGTATTTT
TRBJ2-1,TRBV18,-,-,CASSRAGKNNEQFF,TGTGCCAGCTCACGAGCAGGGAAAAACAATGAGCAGTTCTTC
TRBJ2-5,TRBV4-3,few,-,CASSLKLYQETQYF,TGCGCCAGCAGCCTGAAGTTGTACCAAGAGACCCAGTACTTC
TRBJ2-7,TRBV6-5,-,-,CASGLGIWSYEQYF,TGTGCCAGCGGGTTGGGTATATGGTCCTACGAGCAGTACTTC
TRBJ1-4,TRBV5-4,-,-,CASSFGDTNEKLFF,TGTGCCAGCAGCTTTGGGGACACTAATGAAAAACTGTTTTTT
TRBJ2-3,TRBV4-3,-,TRBD2,CASSQDAGGDTQYF,TGCGCCAGCAGCCAAGATGCGGGAGGAGATACGCAGTATTTT
TRBJ1-1,TRBV11-2,-,-,CASSFVGLNTEAFF,TGTGCCAGCAGCTTCGTTGGTTTGAACACTGAAGCTTTCTTT
TRBJ1-2,TRBV4-1,few,-,CASSPVATGLGYGYTF,TGCGCCAGCAGCCCCGTGGCGACAGGTCTGGGGTATGGCTACACCTTC
TRBJ2-7,TRBV6-1,-,-,CASSDGLREQYF,TGTGCCAGCAGTGACGGGTTGAGGGAGCAGTACTTC
TRBJ2-3,TRBV9,-,TRBD2,CASSSGTRQYF,TGTGCCAGCAGCTCCGGGACTAGACAGTATTTT
TRBJ2-5,TRBV13,few,-,CASSFGRVGGETQYF,TGTGCCAGCAGCTTCGGGAGAGTAGGGGGAGAGACCCAGTACTTC
TRBJ2-2,TRBV28,-,TRBD1,CASSFPPGQRTGELFF,TGTGCCAGCAGTTTTCCCCCGGGACAGAGGACCGGGGAGCTGTTTTTT
TRBJ2-2,TRBV5-1,-,-,CASSPRGRETGELFF,TGCGCCAGCAGTCCTCGGGGCAGGGAAACCGGGGAGCTGTTTTTT
TRBJ2-2,TRBV7-8,-,TRBD2,CASSLARTSGYANTGELFF,TGTGCCAGCAGCTTAGCCAGGACTAGCGGGTACGCGAACACCGGGGAGCTGTTTTTT
TRBJ2-2,TRBV29-1,-,TRBD1,CSVRGPGELFF,TGCAGCGTCAGGGGGCCCGGGGAGCTGTTTTTT
TRBJ1-5,TRBV9,few,-,CASSVVAGPNQPQHF,TGTGCCAGCAGCGTAGTGGCTGGGCCCAATCAGCCCCAGCATTTT
TRBJ1-6,TRBV28,few,TRBD1,CASDTEKTGDHSPLHF,TGTGCCAGCGATACTGAGAAAACAGGGGATCATTCACCCCTCCACTTT
TRBJ1-4,TRBV7-8,few,-,CASSLSAGKLFF,TGTGCCAGCAGCTTAAGTGCGGGCAAACTGTTTTTT
TRBJ2-5,TRBV5-1,-,TRBD1,CASSFDREKETQYF,TGCGCCAGCAGCTTTGACAGGGAAAAAGAGACCCAGTACTTC
TRBJ1-6,TRBV7-9,-,-,CASSTIPGHLRGNSPLHF,TGTGCCAGCAGCACCATACCGGGACACCTAAGGGGAAATTCACCCCTCCACTTT
TRBJ1-3,TRBV14,-,-,CASSPLGPGPHSGNTIYF,TGTGCCAGCAGCCCCTTGGGGCCAGGTCCTCACTCTGGAAACACCATATATTTT
TRBJ2-1,TRBV18,-,TRBD1,CASSWDRGQDEQFF,TGTGCCAGCTCCTGGGACAGGGGGCAGGATGAGCAGTTCTTC
TRBJ1-2,TRBV20-1,-,-,CSAREGLGYTF,TGCAGTGCTAGAGAGGGGCTTGGCTACACCTTC
TRBJ2-5,TRBV28,few,-,CASSDLFGETQYF,TGTGCCAGCAGTGACTTGTTTGGAGAGACCCAGTACTTC
TRBJ2-3,TRBV4-2,-,-,CASSRIGGSTDTQYF,TGTGCCAGCAGCCGAATCGGGGGCAGCACAGATACGCAGTATTTT
TRBJ2-7,TRBV9,-,-,CASSVARGRPNYEQYF,TGTGCCAGCAGCGTAGCAAGGGGACGACCCAATTACGAGCAGTACTTC
TRBJ1-2,TRBV7-9,-,-,CASSLTGIDYGYTF,TGTGCCAGCAGCCTAACAGGGATTGACTATGGCTACACCTTC
TRBJ2-5,TRBV9,few,-,CASSPQGRETQYF,TGTGCCAGCAGCCCCCAAGGGAGGGAGACCCAGTACTTC
TRBJ1-5,TRBV7-2,-,-,CASSLEADYQPQHF,TGTGCCAGCAGCTTAGAGGCAGATTATCAGCCCCAGCATTTT
TRBJ2-3,TRBV19,-,-,CASSIGKGGDTDTQYF,TGTGCCAGTAGTATCGGGAAGGGTGGGGACACAGATACGCAGTATTTT
TRBJ2-3,TRBV7-9,few,-,CASSLGLAKITDTQYF,TGTGCCAGCAGCTTAGGCTTGGCAAAGATCACAGATACGCAGTATTTT
TRBJ1-1,TRBV15,-,-,CATSRVKGGTEAFF,TGTGCCACCAGCAGAGTAAAAGGGGGCACTGAAGCTTTCTTT
TRBJ2-1,TRBV9,few,-,CASNRGSSYNEQFF,TGTGCCAGCAACCGTGGTAGCTCCTACAATGAGCAGTTCTTC
TRBJ2-5,TRBV25-1,few,TRBD2,CASSGMTSGAGPQYF,TGTGCCAGCAGTGGAATGACTAGCGGAGCAGGTCCCCAGTACTTC
TRBJ2-7,TRBV25-1,-,TRBD2,CASSEGGAYEQYF,TGTGCCAGCAGTGAGGGGGGGGCCTACGAGCAGTACTTC